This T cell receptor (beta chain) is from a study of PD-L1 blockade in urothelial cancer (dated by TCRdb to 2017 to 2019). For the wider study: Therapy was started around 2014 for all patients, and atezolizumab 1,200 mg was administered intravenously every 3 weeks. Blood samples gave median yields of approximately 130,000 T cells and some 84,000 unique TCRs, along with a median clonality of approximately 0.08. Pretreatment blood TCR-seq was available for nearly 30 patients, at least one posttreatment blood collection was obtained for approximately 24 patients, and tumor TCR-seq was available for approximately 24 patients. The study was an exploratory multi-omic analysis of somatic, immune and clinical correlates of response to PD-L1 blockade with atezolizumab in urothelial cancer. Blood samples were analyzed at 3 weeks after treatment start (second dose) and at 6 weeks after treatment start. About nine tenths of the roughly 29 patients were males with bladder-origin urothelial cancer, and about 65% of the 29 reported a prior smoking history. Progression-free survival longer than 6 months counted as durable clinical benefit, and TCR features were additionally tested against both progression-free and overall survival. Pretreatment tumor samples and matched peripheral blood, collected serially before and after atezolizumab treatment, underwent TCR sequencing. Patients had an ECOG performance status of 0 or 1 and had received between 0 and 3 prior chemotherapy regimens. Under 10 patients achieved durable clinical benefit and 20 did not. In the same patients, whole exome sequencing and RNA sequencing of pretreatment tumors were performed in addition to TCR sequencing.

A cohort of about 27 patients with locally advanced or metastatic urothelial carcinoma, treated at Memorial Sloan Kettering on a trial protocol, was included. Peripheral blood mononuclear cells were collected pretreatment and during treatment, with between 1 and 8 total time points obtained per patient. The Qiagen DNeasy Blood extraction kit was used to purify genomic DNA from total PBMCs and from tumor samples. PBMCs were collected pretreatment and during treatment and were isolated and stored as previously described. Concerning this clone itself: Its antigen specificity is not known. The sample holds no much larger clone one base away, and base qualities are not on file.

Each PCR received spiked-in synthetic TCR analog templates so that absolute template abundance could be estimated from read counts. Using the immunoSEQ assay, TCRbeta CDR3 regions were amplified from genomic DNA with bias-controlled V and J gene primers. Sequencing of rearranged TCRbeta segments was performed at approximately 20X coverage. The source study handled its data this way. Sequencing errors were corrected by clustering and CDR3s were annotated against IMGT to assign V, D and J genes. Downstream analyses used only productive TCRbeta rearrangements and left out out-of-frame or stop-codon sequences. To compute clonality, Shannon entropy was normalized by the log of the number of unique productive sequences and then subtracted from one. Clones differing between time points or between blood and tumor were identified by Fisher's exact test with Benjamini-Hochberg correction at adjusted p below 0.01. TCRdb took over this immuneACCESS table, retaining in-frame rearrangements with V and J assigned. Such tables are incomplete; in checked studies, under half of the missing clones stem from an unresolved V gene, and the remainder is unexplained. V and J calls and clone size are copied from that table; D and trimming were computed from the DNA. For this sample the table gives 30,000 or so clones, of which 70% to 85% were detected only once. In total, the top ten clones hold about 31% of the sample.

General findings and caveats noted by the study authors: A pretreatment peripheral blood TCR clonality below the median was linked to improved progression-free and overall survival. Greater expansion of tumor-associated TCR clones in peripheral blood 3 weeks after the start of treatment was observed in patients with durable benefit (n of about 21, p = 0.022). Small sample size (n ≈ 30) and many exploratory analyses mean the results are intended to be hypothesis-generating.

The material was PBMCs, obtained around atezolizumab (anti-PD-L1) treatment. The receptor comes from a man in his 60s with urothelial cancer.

The DNA sequence follows: TGTGCCAGCACTCCGGGGGTAGCGGGAGTATCAGATACGCAGTATTTT. Translated, this is CASTPGVAGVSDTQYF. The receptor chain draws on TRBV5-4 and TRBJ2-3, with 9 central nucleotides matching TRBD2. CDR1 and CDR2, per the germline V gene (reference sequence), are SGHNT and YYREEE. From V the trimming removes 6 bases and from J it removes 4 bases, while the gene matches leave 12 bases of the junction unaccounted for. Including cysteine and phenylalanine, the CDR3 has 16 amino acids. CDR3 DNA only is kept here, 48 bases in frame from base 1.